The clone carrying this TCR beta chain was seen at least ten times. Both RNA and DNA were isolated together from about 21-30 mg of bulk tissue that had not been sorted. This entry belongs to a study of tumor-infiltrating lymphocytes in primary liver carcinoma. Study information: Samples had roughly 3.5 to 8 million productive TCRbeta reads, comparable between tissue types.

A primer matching the constant region was used to make TCR beta cDNA from approximately 0.45 ug of total RNA. Libraries of TCR beta came from three nested multiplex PCR rounds with slightly modified ARM-PCR. Each of the first two PCR rounds ran nine to ten cycles with TRBV1-TRBV30 forward and C-beta reverse primers. TCRdb analysed the multiplex PCR reads with MiXCR anew, one entry per CDR3 protein. Found here are fewer than 85,000 distinct CDR3 sequences, about 75% of them singletons; the top ten hold 26%. V was pared by 2 bases and J by 5 bases, with 5 bases of the junction left unmatched. From germline, CDR1 is MDHEN and CDR2 SYDVKM. CDR3 length: 15 amino acids.

V and J are TRBV28 and TRBJ2-3; 9 nucleotides line up with TRBD2. The sequencing input was tumor-adjacent normal liver tissue. The clonotype comes from a middle-aged man with primary liver carcinoma and hepatitis B virus infection. The CDR3 protein is CASSLAGGPGDTQYF. The CDR3 DNA is TGTGCCAGCAGTTTAGCGGGAGGGCCCGGAGATACGCAGTATTTT.